A single sample is the source of the 31 T cell receptor beta chains below, sequenced in a study of T cells in Graves' hyperthyroidism and ophthalmopathy (dated by TCRdb to about 2019). Libraries came from multiplex PCR. Data came from an Illumina HiSeq 2000. TCR beta CDR3 regions were amplified from RNA transcripts. The TCR CDR3 was subjected to a first round of RT-PCR using the HTBI primer set and the Qiagen OneStep RT-PCR kit. TCRdb handled the public reads itself, with Q25 trimming in fastp and clone calling in MiXCR, and kept productive beta chains. Entries that share a CDR3 protein sequence are merged under the most common genes and DNA. The sample table holds 600,000 to 650,000 distinct CDR3 sequences, of which 20% to 25% were seen once. The ten biggest clones cover 34% of the sample. Sequencing used blood. The source is a man younger than 40 with Graves' ophthalmopathy.

The CDR3 sequence: CASKYPSGTSGRNPHEQYF. Here the CDR3 DNA reads TGTGCCAGCAAGTACCCTTCCGGGACTAGCGGGAGGAACCCCCACGAGCAGTACTTC. The chain has TRBV28 and TRBJ2-7; TRBD2 matches at 15 bases. Germline V gene sequence: CDR1 MDHEN, CDR2 SYDVKM. Losses at the gene ends were 7 bases for V and 5 bases for J; bases not matched to a gene: 18. The CDR3 spans 19 residues.

This clonotype was seen a handful of times. The chain carries TRBV29-1 and TRBJ2-7; 8 bases align to TRBD2. V lost 8 bases, J lost 1 base, and 7 bases stayed unmatched. Germline V lookup: CDR1 SQVTM, CDR2 ANQGSEA. This CDR3 contains 13 residues. For the CDR3, the DNA is TGCAGCTACGTAGCGGGGCTATCCTACGAGCAGTACTTC. Amino acids: CSYVAGLSYEQYF.

This clonotype has only a few counts. This chain connects TRBV12-3 or TRBV12-4 to TRBJ2-5; possible D gene TRBD1, 5 bases. The CDR3 sequence is 14 residues long. Trimming stripped 6 bases from V and 1 base from J, with 12 bases between. Here the CDR3 reads CASRLTGSQETQYF. CDR3 in DNA: TGTGCCAGCAGATTAACAGGCAGCCAAGAGACCCAGTACTTC.

This chain uses TRBV30 with TRBJ1-1; D ambiguous. Germline CDR1 and CDR2: GTSNPN and SVGIG (reference sequence). This CDR3 region has 13 residues. With 1 base removed from V and 4 bases from J, the gap between germline ends came to 10 bases. CDR3 bases: TGTGCCTGGAGTGGGGCTCGGTCCACTGAAGCTTTCTTT. Translation gives CAWSGARSTEAFF.

The count of this clonotype is one. The conserved closing phenylalanine or tryptophan is absent in this CDR3, likely reflecting a read error. This chain connects TRBV28 to TRBJ2-7, with 7 bases aligning to TRBD1. From germline, CDR1 is MDHEN and CDR2 SYDVKM. The ends lost 4 bases at V and 7 bases at J; junction bases unmatched: 13. This CDR3 contains 15 residues. CDR3 sequence (DNA): TGTGCCAGCAGTTCCCCCCGACAGGGTTGGTGGGAGCAGTACCTC. It codes for CASSSPRQGWWEQYL.

This clonotype was seen at least ten times. The chain carries TRBV27 and TRBJ1-3; 7 bases align to TRBD1. Germline V lookup: CDR1 MNHEY, CDR2 SMNVEV (reference sequence). The CDR3 totals 11 residues. With V trimmed by 10 bases and J by 8 bases, 5 bases remained unmatched. The DNA for the CDR3 is TGTGCCACCCGACAGGGAGACACCATATATTTT. Translating it yields CATRQGDTIYF.

Ten or more counts support this clonotype. This chain connects TRBV3-1 to TRBJ2-2; 10 bases match TRBD2. The V and J ends lost 0 bases and 7 bases, in that order; junction bases with no gene match: 11. The CDR3 has 18 amino acids. Germline V gene sequence: CDR1 LGHDT, CDR2 YNNKEL (reference sequence). This chain's CDR3 is CASSQEAGLAGADGELFF. In nucleotides, the CDR3 is TGTGCCAGCAGCCAAGAGGCTGGGCTAGCGGGAGCAGACGGGGAGCTGTTTTTT. The variable domain in full, with the rest retrieved from reference TRBV3-1 and TRBJ2-2, is DTAVSQTPKYLVTQMGNDKSIKCEQNLGHDTMYWYKQDSKKFLKIMFSYNNKELIINETVPNRFSPKSPDKAHLNLHINSLELGDSAVYFCASSQEAGLAGADGELFFGEGSRLTVL.

This clonotype was observed at least ten times. The J gene is TRBJ2-7, the V gene TRBV7-2, with 13 bases identical to TRBD2. CDR1 is SGHTA, CDR2 FQGNSA, per germline. Losses at the gene ends were 5 bases for V and 3 bases for J; bases not matched to a gene: 16. The CDR3 length is 19 residues. The chain's CDR3 is CASSPRLAGGIRGNYEQYF. DNA for the CDR3: TGTGCCAGCAGCCCCAGACTAGCGGGAGGAATTAGGGGTAACTACGAGCAGTACTTC.

The chain has TRBV7-3 and TRBJ2-1; D may be TRBD1 (5 bases). The CDR3 totals 14 residues. The V and J ends lost 1 base and 4 bases respectively, with 8 bases between them. Looked up from germline, CDR1 is SGHTA and CDR2 is FQGTGA. CDR3 residues: CASSLNPGYNEQFF. Written as DNA, the CDR3 is TGTGCCAGCAGCTTAAATCCAGGGTACAATGAGCAGTTCTTC.

The chain is built from TRBV27 and TRBJ2-6; 7 bases match TRBD2. V gave up 6 bases and J gave up 0 bases; unmatched junction bases: 5. Germline-derived CDR1 and CDR2 are MNHEY and SMNVEV (reference sequence). This CDR3 is 16 amino acids long. DNA for the CDR3: TGTGCCAGCAGGGCGGGAGATCCCTCTGGGGCCAACGTCCTGACTTTC. It is translated as CASRAGDPSGANVLTF.

This clonotype was recorded a few times. The rearrangement joins TRBV14 to TRBJ2-7; D uncertain. Germline V gene data show CDR1 as SGHDN and CDR2 as FVKESK. The CDR3 runs to 13 residues. Trimming removed 6 bases from V and 6 bases from J, with 15 bases in between. The CDR3 DNA sequence: TGTGCCAGCAGACAACGTGACCAATCCGAGCAGTACTTC. Amino acid sequence: CASRQRDQSEQYF. The whole variable domain, remainder taken from reference TRBV14 and TRBJ2-7, is EAGVTQFPSHSVIEKGQTVTLRCDPISGHDNLYWYRRVMGKEIKFLLHFVKESKQDESGMPNNRFLAERTGGTYSTLKVQPAELEDSGVYFCASRQRDQSEQYFGPGTRLTVT.

This chain connects TRBV4-2 to TRBJ2-2; possibly TRBD2 for D (5 bases). CDR3 length: 15 residues. Trimming left V 1 base short and J 1 base short, with 7 bases between. CDR1 LGHNA and CDR2 YNFKEQ come from the germline V gene. The CDR3 spells CASSQVEVNTGELFF. The CDR3 coding sequence is TGTGCCAGCAGCCAAGTGGAGGTGAACACCGGGGAGCTGTTTTTT.

This clonotype was seen a handful of times. This chain joins TRBV28 and TRBJ2-7, with TRBD2 as a possible D gene (5 bases). The CDR3 totals 12 residues. Germline lookup yields CDR1 MDHEN and CDR2 SYDVKM. V lost 8 bases and J lost 3, with 11 bases in between. This chain's CDR3 is CASLAGNYEQYF. CDR3 bases: TGTGCCAGCCTCGCCGGGAACTACGAGCAGTACTTC.

This clonotype was observed at least ten times. This chain connects TRBV6-2 or TRBV6-3 to TRBJ2-7; 13 bases align to TRBD2. Germline CDR1 MNHEY, CDR2 SVGEGT. The CDR3 spans 16 residues. V shed 2 bases and J 5 bases; nucleotides not matched to a gene: 6. The DNA of the CDR3 is TGTGCCAGCAGTTACGGGGGACTAGCGGGAAGGGACGAGCAGTACTTC. The encoded protein is CASSYGGLAGRDEQYF.

There are a few counts of this clonotype. A much larger clone sits a single nucleotide away, making a read error possible. The J gene is TRBJ2-3, the V gene TRBV7-2; TRBD2 matches 7 bases. The CDR3 consists of 16 residues. V lost 4 bases to trimming and J lost 1 base; unmatched junction nucleotides: 8. CDR1 and CDR2 (germline): SGHTA, FQGNSA. This CDR3 reads CASSYLAVAGTDTQYF. CDR3 DNA sequence: TGTGCCAGCAGCTACCTAGCGGTGGCGGGCACAGATACGCAGTATTTT.

The rearrangement joins TRBV4-1 to TRBJ1-2, with D uncertain. V was pared by 6 bases and J by 8 bases, with 25 bases between. The germline V gene encodes CDR1 MGHRA and CDR2 YSYEKL. This CDR3 comprises 16 residues. CDR3 loop: CASSFRRDHRPEGYTF. Here the CDR3 DNA reads TGCGCCAGCAGTTTCAGACGGGATCATCGGCCAGAGGGCTACACCTTC.

This clonotype was counted at least ten times. The rearrangement joins TRBV6-2 or TRBV6-3 to TRBJ1-1; tentatively, D is TRBD1 (6 bases). This CDR3 has 14 amino acids. The germline V gene has CDR1 MNHEY and CDR2 SVGEGT. V dropped 7 bases and J dropped 5 bases, with 17 bases sitting between them. This CDR3 reads CASNQQGRGTEAFF. Here the CDR3 DNA reads TGTGCCAGCAATCAACAGGGCAGGGGAACTGAAGCTTTCTTT.

The V and J genes are TRBV7-2 and TRBJ1-2; possibly TRBD1 for D (6 bases). The CDR3 spans 15 residues. Germline V gene data show CDR1 as SGHTA and CDR2 as FQGNSA. Trimming removed 4 bases from V and 7 bases from J, with 19 bases in between. Here the CDR3 DNA reads TGTACCAGCAGCTACCGACAGGCGACCCGAGGTGGCTACACCTTC. Protein product: CTSSYRQATRGGYTF. The complete variable domain, with remaining parts taken from reference TRBV7-2 and TRBJ1-2, reads GAGVSQSPSNKVTEKGKDVELRCDPISGHTALYWYRQSLGQGLEFLIYFQGNSAPDKSGLPSDRFSAERTGGSVSTLTIQRTQQEDSAVYLCTSSYRQATRGGYTFGSGTRLTVV.

The chain is built from TRBV7-3 and TRBJ2-2; no clear D. The germline CDR1 and CDR2 sequences are SGHTA and FQGTGA. The V and J ends lost 7 bases and 3 bases respectively, with 12 bases between them. This CDR3 is 14 amino acids long. The CDR3 coding sequence is TGTGCCAGCAATCTGGGTTCGGACACCGGGGAGCTGTTTTTT. It specifies CASNLGSDTGELFF.

This clonotype was recorded many times. This chain uses TRBV7-8 with TRBJ2-7, with D possibly called TRBD1 or TRBD2 (6 bases each). Germline lookup yields CDR1 SGHVS and CDR2 FQNEAQ. The CDR3 sequence is 15 residues long. V dropped 5 bases and J dropped 0 bases, with 14 bases sitting between them. The CDR3, as DNA: TGTGCCAGCAGCCCAAGGGGGGAGAGCTCCTACGAGCAGTACTTC. It translates to CASSPRGESSYEQYF. Drawing the rest from reference TRBV7-8 and TRBJ2-7, the complete variable domain is GAGVSQSPRYKVAKRGQDVALRCDPISGHVSLFWYQQALGQGPEFLTYFQNEAQLDKSGLPSDRFFAERPEGSVSTLKIQRTQQEDSAVYLCASSPRGESSYEQYFGPGTRLTVT.

This clonotype was found many times. In nucleotides, the CDR3 is TGTGCCAGCAGTTTATACGGTCCTAGCGGGAGTCCTTACGAGCAGTACTTC. Protein: CASSLYGPSGSPYEQYF. The rearrangement joins TRBV28 to TRBJ2-7; 10 nucleotides line up with TRBD2. Germline lookup yields CDR1 MDHEN and CDR2 SYDVKM. CDR3 length: 17 amino acids. With V trimmed by 1 base and J by 4 bases, 10 bases remained unmatched.

This clonotype has just a few counts. The CDR3 here is CASSPPAGPTYGYTF. CDR3 nucleotides: TGTGCCAGCAGTCCCCCGGCAGGACCGACCTATGGCTACACCTTC. The chain is built from TRBV25-1 and TRBJ1-2; unclear D gene. V was trimmed by 5 bases and J by 4 bases, leaving 17 bases between them. CDR3 length equals 15 residues. From germline, CDR1 is MGHDK and CDR2 SYGVNS.

This clonotype was picked up many times. The gene calls are TRBV7-3 and TRBJ2-1, with 9 positions matching TRBD2. This CDR3 has 16 amino acids. Germline loops: CDR1 SGHTA, CDR2 FQGTGA. V gave up 2 bases and J gave up 7 bases; unmatched junction bases: 9. CDR3 residues: CASSLGSAGGQNEQFF. The CDR3 DNA reads TGTGCCAGCAGCTTAGGGTCTGCGGGAGGGCAGAATGAGCAGTTCTTC.

As to this clonotype: A single base separates this from a much larger clone, so it may be a read error. This rearrangement joins TRBV2 to TRBJ2-7; 8 nucleotides match TRBD1. The CDR3 runs 15 residues. The germline gives CDR1 SNHLY, CDR2 FYNNEI. The ends lost 1 base at V and 3 bases at J; junction bases unmatched: 5. The CDR3 protein is CASSEGLTGVYEQYF. CDR3 sequence (DNA): TGTGCCAGCAGTGAAGGCTTGACAGGGGTCTACGAGCAGTACTTC.

This clonotype was seen repeatedly, ten times or more. The chain links TRBV5-1 to TRBJ1-5; no clear D. The V end lost 2 bases, the J end lost 6 bases, and 12 bases lay between the germline ends. CDR3 size: 14 residues. Germline CDR1 SGHRS, CDR2 YFSETQ. CDR3 DNA: TGCGCCAGCAGCTTCGAGGGAGGGAGTCAGCCCCAGCATTTT. Its translation: CASSFEGGSQPQHF.

Of note for this clonotype: The junction shows a germline mismatch at one end, possibly a read error. This chain connects TRBV6-1 to TRBJ1-1; no firm D call. CDR1 and CDR2 from the germline V gene are MNHNS and SASEGT. The CDR3 contains 16 residues. CDR3 sequence reads: CASWFGEGVLNTEALF. Written as DNA, the CDR3 is TGTGCCAGCTGGTTCGGGGAAGGAGTGTTAAACACTGAAGCTCTCTTT.

V gene TRBV13 combines with J gene TRBJ2-3; 7 bases map to TRBD2. This CDR3 spans 18 amino acids. V lost 0 bases, J lost 2 bases, and 11 bases stayed unmatched. Germline V gene sequence: CDR1 PRHDT, CDR2 FYEKMQ (reference sequence). The CDR3 here is CASSLGGAGALTTDTQYF. DNA for the CDR3: TGTGCCAGCAGCTTAGGAGGGGCGGGAGCACTAACCACAGATACGCAGTATTTT. Combining the CDR3 with reference TRBV13 and TRBJ2-3 gives the whole variable domain AAGVIQSPRHLIKEKRETATLKCYPIPRHDTVYWYQQGPGQDPQFLISFYEKMQSDKGSIPDRFSAQQFSDYHSELNMSSLELGDSALYFCASSLGGAGALTTDTQYFGPGTRLTVL.

This clonotype was recorded many times. The chain uses TRBV27 and TRBJ1-5; 7 positions match TRBD1. The germline V gene has CDR1 MNHEY and CDR2 SMNVEV (reference sequence). V was clipped by 5 bases and J by 2 bases; unmatched bases: 9. The CDR3 covers 16 residues. The CDR3: CASSGGRGNGNQPQHF. The CDR3 DNA is TGTGCCAGCAGTGGGGGCAGGGGGAATGGCAATCAGCCCCAGCATTTT.

This rearrangement joins TRBV28 to TRBJ1-1; no firm D call. V lost 3 bases to trimming and J lost 1 base, with 15 bases between them. The germline V gene has CDR1 MDHEN and CDR2 SYDVKM. The CDR3 has 16 residues. The CDR3 bases are TGTGCCAGCAGTTTTAAGCTGGGTCAGCCGAACACTGAAGCTTTCTTT. It is translated as CASSFKLGQPNTEAFF.

The chain recombines TRBV29-1 with TRBJ1-1, with D unclear. V lost 6 bases to trimming and J lost 0 bases, with 8 bases between them. This CDR3 contains 12 residues. The V gene's germline CDR1 is SQVTM and CDR2 ANQGSEA. The CDR3 loop is CSVGSLNTEAFF. CDR3 DNA sequence: TGCAGCGTCGGGTCCTTGAACACTGAAGCTTTCTTT.

This clonotype was detected a few times. The chain couples TRBV28 to TRBJ2-7, with TRBD2 as a possible D gene (6 bases). The CDR3 is made up of 15 amino acids. The germline gives CDR1 MDHEN, CDR2 SYDVKM. V lost 5 bases, J lost 3 bases, and 17 bases lay in between. The CDR3 region has the DNA TGTGCCAGCAGTCCTTCATTGACCGGGGGCTACGAGCAGTACTTC. It yields the protein CASSPSLTGGYEQYF.